Presented here are 23 T cell receptor beta chains from one specimen sequenced in a study of cytomegalovirus exposure and HLA in healthy donors. This table comes from immunoSEQ multiplex PCR, and its TCRdb copy is limited to in-frame clones, with some not included. The table has 140,000 or so clones, approximately 86% seen once. Sequenced: PBMCs. The origin of the receptors is a man younger than 35 in good health and CMV-seropositive.

The J gene is TRBJ2-1, the V gene TRBV6-1, with TRBD2 identical over 11 bases. With V trimmed by 5 bases and J by 7 bases, 7 bases remained unmatched. The CDR3 extends over 15 amino acids. In germline, CDR1 is MNHNS, CDR2 SASEGT. The CDR3 reads CASSSRASGRNEQFF. The CDR3 nucleotides are TGTGCCAGCAGTTCAAGGGCTAGCGGGAGGAATGAGCAGTTCTTC.

The V and J genes are TRBV9 and TRBJ2-1; 10 bases line up with TRBD2. This CDR3 comprises 15 residues. V gave up 0 bases and J gave up 8 bases; unmatched junction bases: 5. Germline CDR1 and CDR2: SGDLS and YYNGEE. CDR3 loop: CASSVEIAGGHEQFF. The CDR3 DNA follows: TGTGCCAGCAGCGTAGAAATAGCGGGAGGTCATGAGCAGTTCTTC. The entire variable domain, with the rest obtained from reference TRBV9 and TRBJ2-1, is as follows: DSGVTQTPKHLITATGQRVTLRCSPRSGDLSVYWYQQSLDQGLQFLIQYYNGEERAKGNILERFSAQQFPDLHSELNLSSLELGDSALYFCASSVEIAGGHEQFFGPGTRLTVL.

This chain uses TRBV18 with TRBJ2-3; 7 bases fit TRBD1. J gave up 6 bases and V 4 bases, and 7 bases lay outside the gene matches. This CDR3 spans 14 amino acids. Germline V gene data show CDR1 as KGHSH and CDR2 as LQKENI. The CDR3 DNA is TGTGCCAGCTCACTGAGACAGGGTCACGATACGCAGTATTTT. This translates into CASSLRQGHDTQYF. Full variable domain (missing parts from reference TRBV18 and TRBJ2-3): NAGVMQNPRHLVRRRGQEARLRCSPMKGHSHVYWYRQLPEEGLKFMVYLQKENIIDESGMPKERFSAEFPKEGPSILRIQQVVRGDSAAYFCASSLRQGHDTQYFGPGTRLTVL.

V is TRBV10-3 and J is TRBJ1-1; TRBD1 might be the D (6 bases). The CDR3 length is 15 residues. Per the germline V gene, CDR1 is ENHRY and CDR2 is SYGVKD. The germline V and J ends were trimmed by 4 bases and 1 base, with 13 bases remaining between them. The CDR3: CAISGVGGQNTEAFF. CDR3 bases: TGTGCCATCAGTGGTGTTGGGGGACAGAACACTGAAGCTTTCTTT.

This sequence joins TRBV11-2 and TRBJ2-5; D may be TRBD1 (6 bases). V was pared by 1 base and J by 4 bases, with 13 bases between. The CDR3 contains 15 residues. Germline lookup yields CDR1 SGHAT and CDR2 FQNNGV. The CDR3 loop reads CASSLVSQGLETQYF. The CDR3 DNA follows: TGTGCCAGCAGCTTAGTGTCACAGGGCCTAGAGACCCAGTACTTC.

V and J are TRBV6-1 and TRBJ1-5; TRBD1 might be the D (6 bases). The germline V and J ends were trimmed by 8 bases and 9 bases, with 17 bases remaining between them. CDR1 MNHNS and CDR2 SASEGT come from the germline V gene. This CDR3 is 13 amino acids long. CDR3 residues: CASSSGQSRPQHF. DNA of the CDR3: TGTGCCAGCTCATCCGGACAGTCGAGGCCCCAGCATTTT.

The chain combines TRBV5-1 with TRBJ1-1, with TRBD1 identical over 8 bases. Trimming removed 8 bases from V and 3 bases from J; junction bases left unmatched: 9. The CDR3 length is 14 residues. Germline V gene lookup returns CDR1 SGHRS and CDR2 YFSETQ. As DNA, the CDR3 is TGCGCCAGTAGACCGGGGACAGGATACACTGAAGCTTTCTTT. Amino acids: CASRPGTGYTEAFF.

The chain couples TRBV7-3 to TRBJ2-2, with 8 bases that match TRBD1. Germline V gene lookup returns CDR1 SGHTA and CDR2 FQGTGA. The CDR3 totals 17 residues. V trimming: 0 bases; J trimming: 3 bases; junction bases outside the gene matches: 6. The CDR3 loop is CASSLTGDRGDTGELFF. The DNA for the CDR3 is TGTGCCAGCAGCTTAACGGGTGACAGGGGTGACACCGGGGAGCTGTTTTTT.

This chain connects TRBV30 to TRBJ2-1, with TRBD2 matching over 13 bases. This CDR3 has 15 residues. Germline CDR1 reads GTSNPN; CDR2 reads SVGIG (reference sequence). With V trimmed by 8 bases and J by 5 bases, 9 bases remained unmatched. CDR3 region: CAHSTTSGRNNEQFF. The DNA of the CDR3 is TGTGCCCACTCCACGACTAGCGGGAGGAACAATGAGCAGTTCTTC.

This sequence joins TRBV27 and TRBJ2-2; D is undetermined. CDR1 and CDR2 from the germline V gene are MNHEY and SMNVEV (reference sequence). CDR3 length: 13 residues. Trimming pared 4 bases from V and 8 bases from J, leaving 11 bases between. DNA of the CDR3: TGTGCCAGCAGTTCACGTAGTGGTGGGGAGCTGTTTTTT. Translation: CASSSRSGGELFF.

This clone was seen only once. The CDR3 region is CASSPNLGQIMNTEAFF. The CDR3 DNA sequence: TGTGCCAGCAGCCCCAACCTGGGACAGATTATGAACACTGAAGCTTTCTTT. The V and J genes are TRBV5-6 and TRBJ1-1; 7 nucleotides line up with TRBD1. Germline CDR1 reads SGHDT; CDR2 reads YYEEEE. Trimming cost V 4 bases and J 0 bases; bases outside gene matches: 12. This CDR3 has 17 residues.

The V call is TRBV7-8, the J call TRBJ1-5; D is possibly TRBD1 (5 bases). The CDR3 spans 13 residues. Germline values: CDR1 SGHVS, CDR2 FQNEAQ. V lost 8 bases, J lost 4 bases, and 12 bases lay in between. In nucleotides, the CDR3 is TGTGCCAGCGGCGGGACGGGGAATCAGCCCCAGCATTTT. Its protein product is CASGGTGNQPQHF. The variable domain in full, with the rest retrieved from reference TRBV7-8 and TRBJ1-5, is GAGVSQSPRYKVAKRGQDVALRCDPISGHVSLFWYQQALGQGPEFLTYFQNEAQLDKSGLPSDRFFAERPEGSVSTLKIQRTQQEDSAVYLCASGGTGNQPQHFGDGTRLSIL.

The rearrangement joins TRBV11-2 to TRBJ2-1, with TRBD2 as a possible D gene (6 bases). The V end was cut by 5 bases, the J end by 0 bases, with 17 bases between. Germline values: CDR1 SGHAT, CDR2 FQNNGV. The CDR3 is made up of 17 amino acids. The CDR3: CASSPRGTPSSYNEQFF. CDR3 sequence (DNA): TGTGCCAGCAGCCCGCGAGGGACTCCGAGCTCCTACAATGAGCAGTTCTTC.

This chain links TRBV27 with TRBJ2-7; no clear D gene. The CDR3 extends over 13 amino acids. V was trimmed by 6 bases and J by 0 bases, leaving 9 bases between them. Germline V gives CDR1 MNHEY, CDR2 SMNVEV (reference sequence). The chain's CDR3 is CASRSSNSYEQYF. The CDR3 DNA reads TGTGCCAGCAGATCGTCTAACTCCTACGAGCAGTACTTC.

The chain is built from TRBV6-5 and TRBJ1-3; TRBD1 might be the D (5 bases). CDR1 is MNHEY, CDR2 SVGAGI, per germline. V gave up 5 bases and J gave up 3 bases, with 14 bases separating them. This CDR3 spans 15 amino acids. CDR3 DNA sequence: TGTGCCAGCAGTCCAGGGCTCCGATTTGGAAACACCATATATTTT. It translates to CASSPGLRFGNTIYF.

This chain connects TRBV5-4 to TRBJ1-1; TRBD1 is a possible D gene (5 bases). CDR1 is SGHNT, CDR2 YYREEE, per germline (reference sequence). The CDR3 totals 13 residues. Deletions cut 5 bases from V and 1 base from J, with 9 bases between. For the CDR3, the DNA is TGTGCCAGCAGATATGACAGGAACACTGAAGCTTTCTTT. This encodes CASRYDRNTEAFF.

The chain links TRBV7-9 to TRBJ2-7; tentative D call: TRBD2 (5 bases). CDR3 length: 13 amino acids. V lost 5 bases to trimming and J lost 7 bases, with 15 bases between them. Germline assignment: CDR1 SEHNR and CDR2 FQNEAQ (reference sequence). The CDR3 sequence is CASSPRLDWEQYF. Here the CDR3 DNA reads TGTGCCAGCAGCCCACGACTGGACTGGGAGCAGTACTTC.

V and J are TRBV2 and TRBJ2-7; 7 bases are a match to TRBD2. Germline-derived CDR1 and CDR2 are SNHLY and FYNNEI. With V trimmed by 7 bases and J by 2 bases, 11 bases remained unmatched. This CDR3 region has 15 residues. In nucleotides, the CDR3 is TGTGCCAGCAACCCCCCCCCAGCGGGAACCTACGAGCAGTACTTC. Encoded protein: CASNPPPAGTYEQYF. Drawing the rest from reference TRBV2 and TRBJ2-7, the complete variable domain is EPEVTQTPSHQVTQMGQEVILRCVPISNHLYFYWYRQILGQKVEFLVSFYNNEISEKSEIFDDQFSVERPDGSNFTLKIRSTKLEDSAMYFCASNPPPAGTYEQYFGPGTRLTVT.

This clone came up once. The chain uses TRBV6-6 and TRBJ2-5, with TRBD2 identical over 11 bases. V was pared by 0 bases and J by 5 bases, with 2 bases of the junction left unmatched. The CDR3 is 15 residues long. Germline CDR1 MNHNY, CDR2 SVGAGI (reference sequence). CDR3: CASSYSTSGTETQYF. The CDR3 bases are TGTGCCAGCAGTTACTCGACTAGCGGGACTGAGACCCAGTACTTC.

The V and J genes are TRBV6-5 and TRBJ1-4; TRBD1 aligns across 7 bases. The CDR3 has 15 residues. CDR1 and CDR2 from the germline V gene are MNHEY and SVGAGI. The V gene end was trimmed by 2 bases and the J gene end by 4 bases; junction bases not matched to a gene: 4. CDR3 in DNA: TGTGCCAGCAGTTACGCTCAGGGGGGTAATGAAAAACTGTTTTTT. Its translation: CASSYAQGGNEKLFF.

This clone was counted a few times. The chain uses TRBV2 and TRBJ2-3; 10 nucleotides match TRBD2. J gave up 3 bases and V 4 bases, and 7 bases lay outside the gene matches. Germline V gene data show CDR1 as SNHLY and CDR2 as FYNNEI. CDR3 size: 16 residues. The chain's CDR3 is CASSVPPSGSTDTQYF. CDR3 in DNA: TGTGCCAGCAGTGTCCCCCCTAGCGGGAGTACAGATACGCAGTATTTT.

This clone was found once. V usage is TRBV5-1 and J usage is TRBJ2-2; 10 nucleotides line up with TRBD1. The germline gives CDR1 SGHRS, CDR2 YFSETQ. The V and J ends lost 3 bases and 1 base, in that order; junction bases with no gene match: 0. The CDR3 runs 15 residues. The CDR3 sequence: CASSWDRGNTGELFF. The CDR3 DNA reads TGCGCCAGCAGCTGGGACAGGGGGAACACCGGGGAGCTGTTTTTT.

CDR3 DNA: TGTGCCAGCAGCTTAGGGGGGGGCGCCCGCACTGAAGCTTTCTTT. Encoded protein: CASSLGGGARTEAFF. The rearrangement joins TRBV7-6 to TRBJ1-1; D is possibly TRBD1 (6 bases). Trimming took off 1 base at V and 4 bases at J, with 13 bases between the two ends. The CDR3 extends over 15 amino acids. Per the germline V gene, CDR1 is SGHVS and CDR2 is FNYEAQ.